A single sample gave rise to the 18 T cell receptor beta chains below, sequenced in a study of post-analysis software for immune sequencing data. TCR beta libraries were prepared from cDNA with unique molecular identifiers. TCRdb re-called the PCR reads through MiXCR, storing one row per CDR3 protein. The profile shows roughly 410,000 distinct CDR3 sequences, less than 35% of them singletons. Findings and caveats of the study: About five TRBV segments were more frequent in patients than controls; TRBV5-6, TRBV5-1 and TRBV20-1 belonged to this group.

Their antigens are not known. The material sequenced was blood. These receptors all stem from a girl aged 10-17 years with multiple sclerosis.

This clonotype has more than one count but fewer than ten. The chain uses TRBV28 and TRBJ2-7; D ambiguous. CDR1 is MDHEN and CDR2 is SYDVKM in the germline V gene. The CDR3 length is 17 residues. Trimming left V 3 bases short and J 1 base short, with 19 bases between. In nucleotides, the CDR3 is TGTGCCAGCAGTTTGTTCCCCCTCAGGACCGCATCCTACGAGCAGTACTTC. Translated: CASSLFPLRTASYEQYF.

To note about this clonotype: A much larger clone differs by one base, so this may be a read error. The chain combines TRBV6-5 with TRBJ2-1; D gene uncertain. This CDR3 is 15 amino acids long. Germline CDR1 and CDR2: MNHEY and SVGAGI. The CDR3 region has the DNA TGTGCCAGCAGTTACTCAGGACGCTCCTACGATGAGCAGTTCTTC. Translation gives CASSYSGRSYDEQFF.

The CDR3 DNA reads as TGTGCCAGCAGCATGGGACAGGCCGACGGAGATACGCAGTATTTT. This codes for CASSMGQADGDTQYF. The V call is TRBV27, the J call TRBJ2-3, with TRBD1 identical over 8 bases. Germline assignment: CDR1 MNHEY and CDR2 SMNVEV (reference sequence). CDR3 size: 15 residues. With V trimmed by 6 bases and J by 5 bases, 10 bases remained unmatched.

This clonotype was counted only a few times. CDR3 amino acids: CASSTPGTGYEVFYNEQFF. In nucleotides, the CDR3 is TGTGCCAGCAGTACTCCCGGGACAGGGTACGAGGTATTTTACAATGAGCAGTTCTTC. The chain links TRBV6-5 to TRBJ2-1, with 9 bases that match TRBD1. This CDR3 region has 19 residues. With 5 bases clipped from V and 4 bases from J, the junction kept 18 bases outside the gene matches. Germline assignment: CDR1 MNHEY and CDR2 SVGAGI.

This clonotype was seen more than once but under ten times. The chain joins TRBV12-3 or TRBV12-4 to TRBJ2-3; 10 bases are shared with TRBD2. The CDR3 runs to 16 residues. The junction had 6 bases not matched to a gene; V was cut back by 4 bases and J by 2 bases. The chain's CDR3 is CASSSMTSGYTDTQYF. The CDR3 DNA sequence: TGTGCCAGCAGTTCCATGACTAGCGGGTACACAGATACGCAGTATTTT.

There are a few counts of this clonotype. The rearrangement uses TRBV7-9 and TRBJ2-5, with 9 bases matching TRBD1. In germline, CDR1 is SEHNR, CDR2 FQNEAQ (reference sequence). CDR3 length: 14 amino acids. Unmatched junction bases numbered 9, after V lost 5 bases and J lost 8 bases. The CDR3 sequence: CASSREGQGETQYF. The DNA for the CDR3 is TGTGCCAGCAGCAGAGAGGGACAGGGTGAAACCCAGTACTTC.

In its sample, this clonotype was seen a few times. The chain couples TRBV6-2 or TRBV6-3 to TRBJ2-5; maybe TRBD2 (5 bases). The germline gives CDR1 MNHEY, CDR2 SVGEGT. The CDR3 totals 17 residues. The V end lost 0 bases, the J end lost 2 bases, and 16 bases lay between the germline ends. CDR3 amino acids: CASSYSGGPWEQETQYF. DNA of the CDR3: TGTGCCAGCAGTTACTCCGGCGGGCCTTGGGAACAAGAGACCCAGTACTTC.

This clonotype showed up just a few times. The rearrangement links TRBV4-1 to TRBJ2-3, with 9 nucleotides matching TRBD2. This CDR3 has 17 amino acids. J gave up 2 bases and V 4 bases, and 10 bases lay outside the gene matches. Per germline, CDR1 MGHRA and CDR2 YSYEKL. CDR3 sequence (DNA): TGCGCCAGCAGCCCGATCTGGAGCGGGGGGTTCACAGATACGCAGTATTTT. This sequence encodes CASSPIWSGGFTDTQYF.

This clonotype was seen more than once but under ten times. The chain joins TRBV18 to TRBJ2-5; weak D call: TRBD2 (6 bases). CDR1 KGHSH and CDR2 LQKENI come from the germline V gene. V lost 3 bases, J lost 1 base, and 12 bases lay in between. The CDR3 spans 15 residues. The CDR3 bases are TGTGCCAGCTCACCCCGGGGGACGACCCAAGAGACCCAGTACTTC. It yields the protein CASSPRGTTQETQYF.

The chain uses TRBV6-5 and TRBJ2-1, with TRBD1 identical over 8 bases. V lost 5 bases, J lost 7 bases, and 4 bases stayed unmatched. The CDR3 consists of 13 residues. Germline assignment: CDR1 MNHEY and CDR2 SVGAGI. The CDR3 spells CASSDYRGNEQFF. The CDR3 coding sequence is TGTGCCAGCAGTGATTACAGGGGGAATGAGCAGTTCTTC.

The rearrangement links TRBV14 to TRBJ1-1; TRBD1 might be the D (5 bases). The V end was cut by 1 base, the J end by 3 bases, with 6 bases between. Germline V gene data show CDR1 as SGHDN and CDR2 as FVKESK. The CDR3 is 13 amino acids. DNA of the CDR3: TGTGCCAGCAGCCAAGTGGGGGACACTGAAGCTTTCTTT. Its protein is CASSQVGDTEAFF. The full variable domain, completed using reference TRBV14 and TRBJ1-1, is EAGVTQFPSHSVIEKGQTVTLRCDPISGHDNLYWYRRVMGKEIKFLLHFVKESKQDESGMPNNRFLAERTGGTYSTLKVQPAELEDSGVYFCASSQVGDTEAFFGQGTRLTVV.

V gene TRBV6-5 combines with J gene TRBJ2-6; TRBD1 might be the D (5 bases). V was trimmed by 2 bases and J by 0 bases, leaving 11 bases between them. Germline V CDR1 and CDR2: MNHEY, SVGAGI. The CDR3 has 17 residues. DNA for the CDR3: TGTGCCAGCAGTTACGGGGCCACATTCTCTGGGGCCAACGTCCTGACTTTC. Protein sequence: CASSYGATFSGANVLTF.

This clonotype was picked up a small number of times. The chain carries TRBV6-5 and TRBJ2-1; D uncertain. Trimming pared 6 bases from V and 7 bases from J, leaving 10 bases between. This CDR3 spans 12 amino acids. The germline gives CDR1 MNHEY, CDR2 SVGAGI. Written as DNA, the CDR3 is TGTGCCAGCAGAACGACCCTAAATGAGCAGTTCTTC. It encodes CASRTTLNEQFF.

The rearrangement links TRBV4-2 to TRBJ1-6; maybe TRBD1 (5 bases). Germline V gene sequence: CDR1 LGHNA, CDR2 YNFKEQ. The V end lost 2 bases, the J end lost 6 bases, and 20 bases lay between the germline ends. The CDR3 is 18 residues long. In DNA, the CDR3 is TGTGCCAGCAGCCAACTTGGGGCCACCAGGGCGAGTAATTCACCCCTCCACTTT. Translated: CASSQLGATRASNSPLHF.

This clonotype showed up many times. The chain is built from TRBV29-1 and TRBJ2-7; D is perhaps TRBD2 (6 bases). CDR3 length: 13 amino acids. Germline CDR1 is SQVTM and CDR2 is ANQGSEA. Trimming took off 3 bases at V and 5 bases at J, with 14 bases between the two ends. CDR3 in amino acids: CSVDRGGTDEQYF. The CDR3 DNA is TGCAGCGTTGATCGGGGAGGTACAGACGAGCAGTACTTC.

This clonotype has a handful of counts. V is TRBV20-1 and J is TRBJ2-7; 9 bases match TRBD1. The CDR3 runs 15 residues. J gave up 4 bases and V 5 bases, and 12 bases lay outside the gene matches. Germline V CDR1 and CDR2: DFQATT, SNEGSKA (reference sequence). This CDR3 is CSALTTGTGRYEQYF. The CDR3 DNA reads TGCAGTGCTCTGACAACCGGGACAGGGAGGTACGAGCAGTACTTC.

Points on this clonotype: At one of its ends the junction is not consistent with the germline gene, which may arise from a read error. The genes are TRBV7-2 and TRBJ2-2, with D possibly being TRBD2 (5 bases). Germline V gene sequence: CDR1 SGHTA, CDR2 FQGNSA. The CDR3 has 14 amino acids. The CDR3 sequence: CASSLFGSAGERFF. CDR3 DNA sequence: TGTGCCAGCAGCTTATTCGGGTCTGCCGGGGAGCGGTTTTTT. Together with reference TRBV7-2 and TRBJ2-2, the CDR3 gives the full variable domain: GAGVSQSPSNKVTEKGKDVELRCDPISGHTALYWYRQSLGQGLEFLIYFQGNSAPDKSGLPSDRFSAERTGGSVSTLTIQRTQQEDSAVYLCASSLFGSAGERFFGEGSRLTVL.

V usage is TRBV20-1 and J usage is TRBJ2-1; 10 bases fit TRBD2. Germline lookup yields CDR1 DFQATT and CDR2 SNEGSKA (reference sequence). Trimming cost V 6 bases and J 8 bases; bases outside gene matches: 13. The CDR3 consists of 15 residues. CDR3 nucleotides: TGCAGTGCCGACCGGCTAGCGGGGGATTGGGATGAGCAGTTCTTC. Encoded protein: CSADRLAGDWDEQFF.